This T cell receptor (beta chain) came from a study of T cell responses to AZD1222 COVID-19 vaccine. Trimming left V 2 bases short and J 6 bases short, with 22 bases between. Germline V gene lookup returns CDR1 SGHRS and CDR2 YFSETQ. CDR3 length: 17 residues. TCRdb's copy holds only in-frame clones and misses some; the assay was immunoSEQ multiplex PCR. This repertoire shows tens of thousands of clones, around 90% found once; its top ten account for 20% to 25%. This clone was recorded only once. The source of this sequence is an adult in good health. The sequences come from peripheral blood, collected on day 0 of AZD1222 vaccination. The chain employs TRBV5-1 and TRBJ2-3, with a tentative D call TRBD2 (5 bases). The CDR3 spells CASSFGDEGWLADTQYF. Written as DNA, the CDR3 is TGCGCCAGCAGCTTTGGAGACGAGGGCTGGTTAGCCGATACGCAGTATTTT.